These T cell receptor beta chains were read from a single sample in a study of blood T cells in healthy people across ages. MiXCR, applied by TCRdb to the 5' RACE reads, yields one record per CDR3 protein. Of about 1.5 million distinct CDR3 sequences in the sample, under 55% were seen once. Sequencing input: blood. The receptors here all came from a woman younger than 30 in good health. The CDR3 runs from the conserved cysteine through the conserved F or W. Each record gives: CDR3 length, J gene, V gene, clone size, D gene, CDR3 protein. A D gene is named only where the DNA matches it firmly. Clone size is given for some rows only: seen once, a few or many times, or a class if the clone is expanded.

len: 13
j_gene: TRBJ2-1
v_gene: TRBV6-2/TRBV6-3
abundance: NA
d_gene: NA
CDR3aa: CASSPGAIYEQFF

len: 17
j_gene: TRBJ2-7
v_gene: TRBV20-1
abundance: once
d_gene: TRBD2
CDR3aa: CSARGTSGRGRAYEQYF

len: 15
j_gene: TRBJ1-1
v_gene: TRBV11-2
abundance: NA
d_gene: NA
CDR3aa: CASSLWGRMNTEAFF

len: 12
j_gene: NA
v_gene: TRBV4-2
abundance: few
d_gene: NA
CDR3aa: CASSQDMSEQYF

len: 13
j_gene: TRBJ1-2
v_gene: TRBV7-2
abundance: few
d_gene: TRBD1
CDR3aa: CASSTHRGLGYTF

len: 15
j_gene: TRBJ2-1
v_gene: TRBV14
abundance: NA
d_gene: TRBD2
CDR3aa: CASTEGWGGYNEQFF

len: 14
j_gene: TRBJ2-1
v_gene: TRBV2
abundance: few
d_gene: TRBD1
CDR3aa: CATDTGVPYNEQFF

len: 14
j_gene: TRBJ1-5
v_gene: TRBV20-1
abundance: once
d_gene: TRBD1
CDR3aa: CSARGQGRGQPQHF

len: 13
j_gene: TRBJ1-2
v_gene: TRBV7-9
abundance: NA
d_gene: NA
CDR3aa: CASSLSRYYGYTF

len: 15
j_gene: TRBJ1-5
v_gene: TRBV20-1
abundance: NA
d_gene: TRBD1
CDR3aa: CSARRGQGGNQPQHF

len: 16
j_gene: TRBJ2-7
v_gene: TRBV6-6
abundance: NA
d_gene: NA
CDR3aa: CASSSGEGRYSYEQYF

len: 14
j_gene: TRBJ2-1
v_gene: TRBV20-1
abundance: once
d_gene: NA
CDR3aa: CSAGQNSHRANQFF

len: 13
j_gene: TRBJ2-6
v_gene: TRBV19
abundance: NA
d_gene: NA
CDR3aa: CASRGTGANVLTF

len: 15
j_gene: TRBJ2-7
v_gene: TRBV7-9
abundance: few
d_gene: NA
CDR3aa: CASSSSARSSYEQYF

len: 14
j_gene: TRBJ1-2
v_gene: TRBV4-2
abundance: many
d_gene: NA
CDR3aa: CASSQGGGAYGYTF

len: 15
j_gene: TRBJ1-2
v_gene: TRBV15
abundance: NA
d_gene: NA
CDR3aa: CATSRETSSNYGYTF

len: 15
j_gene: TRBJ2-3
v_gene: TRBV12-3/TRBV12-4
abundance: NA
d_gene: TRBD2
CDR3aa: CASSLSGSCTDTQYF

len: 15
j_gene: TRBJ1-1
v_gene: TRBV27
abundance: NA
d_gene: TRBD1
CDR3aa: CASSLDRAMNTEAFF

len: 12
j_gene: TRBJ1-1
v_gene: TRBV20-1
abundance: NA
d_gene: NA
CDR3aa: CSATSGNTEAFF

len: 14
j_gene: TRBJ2-7
v_gene: TRBV20-1
abundance: NA
d_gene: NA
CDR3aa: CSASNGGDLYEQYF

len: 15
j_gene: TRBJ1-2
v_gene: TRBV11-1
abundance: few
d_gene: NA
CDR3aa: CASSLGGLNNYGYTF

len: 13
j_gene: NA
v_gene: TRBV15
abundance: NA
d_gene: NA
CDR3aa: CATSRDGEGEQYF

len: 14
j_gene: TRBJ1-2
v_gene: TRBV2
abundance: NA
d_gene: TRBD1
CDR3aa: CASSEGTGAYGYTF

len: 15
j_gene: TRBJ2-3
v_gene: TRBV6-5
abundance: NA
d_gene: NA
CDR3aa: CASSHGGTDADTQYF

len: 13
j_gene: TRBJ2-7
v_gene: TRBV5-4
abundance: NA
d_gene: NA
CDR3aa: CASSAGLKYEQYF

len: 11
j_gene: TRBJ2-1
v_gene: TRBV20-1
abundance: NA
d_gene: NA
CDR3aa: CIASHYNEQFF

len: 18
j_gene: TRBJ2-1
v_gene: TRBV7-2
abundance: NA
d_gene: TRBD2
CDR3aa: CASSLRLAGGTSYNEQFF

len: 14
j_gene: TRBJ1-4
v_gene: TRBV6-1
abundance: once
d_gene: NA
CDR3aa: CASSAGRTNEKLFF

len: 13
j_gene: TRBJ2-3
v_gene: TRBV12-3/TRBV12-4
abundance: NA
d_gene: NA
CDR3aa: CASKTLPADTQYF

len: 16
j_gene: TRBJ1-4
v_gene: TRBV12-3/TRBV12-4
abundance: NA
d_gene: TRBD1
CDR3aa: CASSPTDRESNEKLFF

len: 16
j_gene: TRBJ2-7
v_gene: TRBV12-3/TRBV12-4
abundance: NA
d_gene: TRBD2
CDR3aa: CASRPTSGSIGYEQYF

len: 16
j_gene: TRBJ1-2
v_gene: TRBV4-3
abundance: NA
d_gene: TRBD1
CDR3aa: CASSQPGTGGAGGYTF

len: 15
j_gene: NA
v_gene: TRBV30
abundance: NA
d_gene: TRBD1
CDR3aa: CAWSDYGRQGYEQYF

len: 15
j_gene: TRBJ2-3
v_gene: TRBV27
abundance: NA
d_gene: NA
CDR3aa: CASSFLAGERYTQYF

len: 14
j_gene: TRBJ2-3
v_gene: TRBV7-2
abundance: many
d_gene: NA
CDR3aa: CASSPWDSTDTQYF

len: 15
j_gene: TRBJ1-2
v_gene: TRBV7-3
abundance: NA
d_gene: TRBD1
CDR3aa: CASSLGQGATYGYTF

len: 16
j_gene: TRBJ2-3
v_gene: TRBV4-2
abundance: few
d_gene: NA
CDR3aa: CASTLGQAERTDTQYF

len: 15
j_gene: TRBJ1-5
v_gene: TRBV4-1
abundance: few
d_gene: TRBD1
CDR3aa: CASTPTGNSNQPQHF

len: 12
j_gene: TRBJ1-2
v_gene: TRBV20-1
abundance: many
d_gene: NA
CDR3aa: CSASGQNYGYTF

len: 15
j_gene: TRBJ1-1
v_gene: TRBV14
abundance: NA
d_gene: NA
CDR3aa: CASRQGTTVNTEAFF

len: 15
j_gene: TRBJ2-1
v_gene: TRBV15
abundance: NA
d_gene: TRBD2
CDR3aa: CATSRGGNFKGEQFF

len: 12
j_gene: TRBJ1-2
v_gene: TRBV5-1
abundance: NA
d_gene: NA
CDR3aa: CASSFDDAGYTF

len: 15
j_gene: TRBJ2-1
v_gene: TRBV12-3/TRBV12-4
abundance: NA
d_gene: TRBD2
CDR3aa: CASTLGLAGYNEQFF

len: 13
j_gene: TRBJ2-1
v_gene: TRBV11-2
abundance: NA
d_gene: NA
CDR3aa: CASSLVRVGEQFF

len: 11
j_gene: TRBJ1-2
v_gene: TRBV29-1
abundance: few
d_gene: NA
CDR3aa: CSIPVPYGYTF

len: 17
j_gene: NA
v_gene: TRBV25-1
abundance: once
d_gene: TRBD2
CDR3aa: CASSELWLAGGRETQYF

len: 17
j_gene: TRBJ1-6
v_gene: TRBV6-5
abundance: few
d_gene: NA
CDR3aa: CASSYGVVSSYNSPLHF

len: 16
j_gene: TRBJ1-2
v_gene: TRBV11-2
abundance: NA
d_gene: NA
CDR3aa: CASSPLSRVGNYGYTF

len: 16
j_gene: TRBJ2-3
v_gene: TRBV4-1
abundance: few
d_gene: TRBD1
CDR3aa: CASKREQGGFTDTQYF

len: 12
j_gene: TRBJ1-1
v_gene: TRBV12-5
abundance: few
d_gene: NA
CDR3aa: CASGTWGSEAFF

len: 15
j_gene: TRBJ2-7
v_gene: TRBV6-2/TRBV6-3
abundance: NA
d_gene: NA
CDR3aa: CASSYLRMSSYEQYF

len: 13
j_gene: TRBJ2-5
v_gene: TRBV7-2
abundance: many
d_gene: NA
CDR3aa: CASSLVIGETQYF

len: 15
j_gene: TRBJ1-5
v_gene: TRBV6-2/TRBV6-3
abundance: NA
d_gene: NA
CDR3aa: CASARDAVTGQPQHF

len: 14
j_gene: TRBJ1-5
v_gene: TRBV28
abundance: NA
d_gene: NA
CDR3aa: CASSFGGTLQPQHF

len: 14
j_gene: TRBJ2-7
v_gene: TRBV20-1
abundance: NA
d_gene: NA
CDR3aa: CSARGSRSTNEQYF